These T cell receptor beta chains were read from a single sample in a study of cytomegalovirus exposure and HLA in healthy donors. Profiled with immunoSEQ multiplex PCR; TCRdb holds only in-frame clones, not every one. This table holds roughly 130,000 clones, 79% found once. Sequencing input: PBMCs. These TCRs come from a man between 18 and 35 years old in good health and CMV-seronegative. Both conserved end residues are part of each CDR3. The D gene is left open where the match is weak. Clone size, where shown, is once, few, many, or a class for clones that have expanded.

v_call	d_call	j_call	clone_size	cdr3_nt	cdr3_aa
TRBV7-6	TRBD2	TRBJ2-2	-	TGTGCCAGCAGCTTAATCTCGGGGAGACTAGCGGGAGTTGGGAACACCGGGGAGCTGTTTTTT	CASSLISGRLAGVGNTGELFF
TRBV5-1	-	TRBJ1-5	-	TGCGCCAGCAGCCTACAGACAGAGAATAGCAATCAGCCCCAGCATTTT	CASSLQTENSNQPQHF
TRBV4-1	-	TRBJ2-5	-	TGCGCCAGCAGCCACCCAGGTGGAGGGACAGAGACCCAGTACTTC	CASSHPGGGTETQYF
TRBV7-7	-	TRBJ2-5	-	TGTGCTAGCAGCTTAGGGGTGGCACAGCGGGAGACCCAGTACTTC	CASSLGVAQRETQYF
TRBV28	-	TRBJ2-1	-	TGTGCCAGCAGGCAGGGGACTCCCCGCGGGGGGCAGTTCTTC	CASRQGTPRGGQFF
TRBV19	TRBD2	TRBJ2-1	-	TGTGCCAGTAGGAAAACTAGCGGGGCTTACAATGAGCAGTTCTTC	CASRKTSGAYNEQFF
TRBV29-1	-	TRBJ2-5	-	TGCAGCGTTGAGCTCCGGGCAGGGAAAGGTCAGACCCAGTACTTC	CSVELRAGKGQTQYF
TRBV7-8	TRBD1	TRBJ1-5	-	TGTGCCAGCAGCCCGCCGGCAGGGGGCCGCCAGCCCCAGCATTTT	CASSPPAGGRQPQHF
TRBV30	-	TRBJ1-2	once	TGTGCCTGGAGCCCGATTAGCCCCTATGGCTACACCTTC	CAWSPISPYGYTF
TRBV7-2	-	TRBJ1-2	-	TGTGCCAGCAGCTTAGAGCTGGGGGGCTATGGCTACACCTTC	CASSLELGGYGYTF
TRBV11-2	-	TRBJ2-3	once	TGTGCCAGCAGCCGTCAGGCCTACACAGATACGCAGTATTTT	CASSRQAYTDTQYF
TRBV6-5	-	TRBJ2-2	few	TGTGCCAGCACCCGGGACTGGGACACCGGGGAGCTGTTTTTT	CASTRDWDTGELFF
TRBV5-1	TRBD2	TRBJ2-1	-	TGCGCCAGCAGCAGGACCGGGACTAGCGGGGAATACAATGAGCAGTTCTTC	CASSRTGTSGEYNEQFF
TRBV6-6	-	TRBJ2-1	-	TGTGCCAGCAGCCCTTTAACCGGGACACCATCCCGACAGGTCTTC	CASSPLTGTPSRQVF
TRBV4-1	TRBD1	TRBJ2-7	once	TGCGCCAGCAGCCGAGAACAGGGGGCTTGCGAGCAGTACTTC	CASSREQGACEQYF
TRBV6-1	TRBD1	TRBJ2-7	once	TGTGCCAGCAGGAACAGGGGGCACACCTACGAGCAGTACTTC	CASRNRGHTYEQYF
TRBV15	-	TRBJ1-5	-	TGTGCCACCAGCAGAGCTCGACTTGGGCAGCCCCAGCATTTT	CATSRARLGQPQHF
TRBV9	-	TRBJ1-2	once	TGTGCCAGCAGCGTAGGCATGGATGGGGCAGGGTATGGCTACACCTTC	CASSVGMDGAGYGYTF
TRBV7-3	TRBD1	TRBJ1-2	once	TGTGCCAGCAGCTTCGGGACAGCGAATAACTATGGCTACACCTTC	CASSFGTANNYGYTF